Below, one T cell receptor beta chain is given with its context. Arm-PCR of CDR3 regions with iRepertoire HTBI primers generated TCR beta libraries. TCRdb itself ran the multiplex PCR reads through MiXCR, one entry per CDR3 protein. This table holds fewer than 500,000 distinct CDR3 sequences, 15% to 20% found once. The sample originates from a study of regulatory T cells in long-lasting Graves disease. CDR3 length: 17 residues. Per the germline V gene, CDR1 is MGHRA and CDR2 is YSYEKL. V lost 1 base, J lost 5 bases, and 12 bases stayed unmatched. As to time point: newly diagnosed GD, antithyroid drugs for less than 3 months. Researchers made the TCR library from RNA that was extracted from PBMCs. These data were also reused for a study on T cells in Graves' hyperthyroidism and ophthalmopathy.

The rearrangement joins TRBV4-1 to TRBJ2-5; 8 positions match TRBD2. The source of this sequence is a man aged 35 to 55 with Graves disease. The specimen was peripheral blood mononuclear cells (PBMCs), collected at new diagnosis, from a patient treated with antithyroid drugs. The CDR3 is CASSQGRFSGSRETQYF. For the CDR3, the DNA is TGCGCCAGCAGCCAAGGGAGATTCAGCGGGAGTCGGGAGACCCAGTACTTC.